The rows below give T cell receptor beta chains drawn from one sample of a study of CD8+ T cells in alopecia areata. Libraries were prepared by immunoSEQ multiplex PCR; TCRdb keeps only in-frame clonotypes and omits some of them. The sample lists about 42,000 clones; 50% to 70% were seen once. The sequenced sample was CD8+ T cells sorted from blood, obtained at week 4, from a patient treated with tofacitinib. Source of these receptors: a human donor with alopecia areata. CDR3s include the opening cysteine and the closing phenylalanine or tryptophan. The D gene is left open where the match is weak. The size entry is marked missing in some rows and otherwise reads once, few, many or a size class.

J | V | size | D | length | DNA | CDR3
TRBJ1-2 | TRBV12-5 | . | . | 12 | TGTGCTAGTGGTTTGGGCGACTATGGCTACACCTTC | CASGLGDYGYTF
TRBJ1-2 | TRBV30 | . | . | 12 | TGTGCAAAGGACGGCCCCACCTCAACCCACACCTTC | CAKDGPTSTHTF
TRBJ2-1 | TRBV25-1 | once | TRBD1 | 13 | TGTGCCAGCTCAAGGGGGCCTATCAATGAGCAGTTCTTC | CASSRGPINEQFF
TRBJ1-5 | TRBV15 | . | TRBD1 | 15 | TGTGCCACCAACTCACAGGGGGATAGCAATCAGCCCCAGCATTTT | CATNSQGDSNQPQHF
TRBJ2-7 | TRBV4-3 | few | TRBD1 | 14 | TGCGCCAGCACTGGACAGGGGTGTCCCTACGAGCAGTACTTC | CASTGQGCPYEQYF
TRBJ2-1 | TRBV27 | . | . | 11 | TGTGCCAGCAGTTTAGGGCGTGAGCAGTTCTTC | CASSLGREQFF
TRBJ1-2 | TRBV27 | . | . | 13 | TGTGCCAGCAGTTTAGGGGAGGAGGATGGCTACACCTTC | CASSLGEEDGYTF
TRBJ1-2 | TRBV29-1 | few | . | 11 | TGCAGCGTTGCCAGTTCGGGGGGCTACACCTTC | CSVASSGGYTF
TRBJ1-2 | TRBV29-1 | . | . | 11 | TGCAGCGTTCATGAGAACTATGGCTACACCTTC | CSVHENYGYTF
TRBJ2-5 | TRBV27 | . | TRBD2 | 15 | TGTGCCAGCGGCCCGCGGGCGGGGGACCAAGAGACCCAGTACTTC | CASGPRAGDQETQYF
TRBJ2-7 | TRBV28 | few | TRBD1 | 13 | TGTGCCAGCAGCGTAGGGGGCTCGTACGAGCAGTACTTC | CASSVGGSYEQYF
TRBJ2-1 | TRBV29-1 | . | TRBD1 | 16 | TGCAGCGTTGAGGAAGACCGGACAGGCCACCTCGGTGAGCAGTTCTTC | CSVEEDRTGHLGEQFF
TRBJ2-5 | TRBV7-9 | few | . | 13 | TGTGCCAGCAGCGAGGGGTTGGGGGAGACCCAGTACTTC | CASSEGLGETQYF
TRBJ1-2 | TRBV25-1 | . | . | 11 | TGTGCCAGCGGCGCGACAGGAGGCTACACCTTC | CASGATGGYTF
TRBJ2-1 | TRBV4-3 | . | TRBD2 | 16 | TGCGCCAGCAGCCAGGAACGCGGGGGAGCATACAATGAGCAGTTCTTC | CASSQERGGAYNEQFF
TRBJ2-7 | TRBV5-4 | . | . | 13 | TGTGCCAGCAGCTTCTATCCCGGGGACGAGCAGTACTTC | CASSFYPGDEQYF
TRBJ2-1 | TRBV6-5 | . | . | 12 | TGTGCCAGCAGTTACGGGGCGGGCGAGCAGTTCTTC | CASSYGAGEQFF
TRBJ2-6 | TRBV11-3 | . | . | 13 | TGTGCCAGCAGAGAACCGGGGGCCAACGTCCTGACTTTC | CASREPGANVLTF
TRBJ2-3 | TRBV4-2 | . | TRBD2 | 16 | TGTGCCAGCAGCCACCGGGCGGGGGGAAGCACAGATACGCAGTATTTT | CASSHRAGGSTDTQYF
TRBJ2-7 | TRBV4-1 | . | TRBD1 | 15 | TGCGCCAGCAGCCTCCTAGGGACAGGGGATTACGAGCAGTACTTC | CASSLLGTGDYEQYF
TRBJ2-5 | TRBV30 | . | . | 12 | TGTGCCTGGAGTTCACAGGAAGAGACCCAGTACTTC | CAWSSQEETQYF
TRBJ2-3 | TRBV5-4 | . | TRBD2 | 15 | TGTGCCAGCAGCCCCGGACTAGCGGACACAGATACGCAGTATTTT | CASSPGLADTDTQYF
TRBJ2-7 | TRBV29-1 | few | TRBD2 | 14 | TGCAGCGTTGAACGAGCGGGGAGCTCCTACGAGCAGTACTTC | CSVERAGSSYEQYF
TRBJ2-1 | TRBV30 | few | TRBD2 | 16 | TGTGCCTGGAGTCCCCGGTCGAGCGGGGGGTTCGGGGAGCAGTTCTTC | CAWSPRSSGGFGEQFF
TRBJ2-3 | TRBV29-1 | . | . | 15 | TGCAGCGTTGAAGTAGACTGGCCTAGCACAGATACGCAGTATTTT | CSVEVDWPSTDTQYF
TRBJ2-7 | TRBV7-9 | . | . | 12 | TGTGCCAGCAGTCTTACCGTAGACGAGCAGTACTTC | CASSLTVDEQYF
TRBJ2-7 | TRBV29-1 | few | . | 13 | TGCAGCGTTCTCCCAGACAGTCCCTACGAGCAGTACTTC | CSVLPDSPYEQYF
TRBJ1-5 | TRBV6-6 | once | . | 14 | TGTGCCAGCAGTTACGCAACGGCGGGGGAGCCCCAGCATTTT | CASSYATAGEPQHF
TRBJ2-7 | TRBV6-5 | once | . | 14 | TGTGCCAGCAGTTACTCGTGGGGCCCCTACGAGCAGTACTTC | CASSYSWGPYEQYF
TRBJ2-5 | TRBV5-6 | . | . | 16 | TGTGCCAGCAGCTTGGATCAGACGGGACACCAAGAGACCCAGTACTTC | CASSLDQTGHQETQYF
TRBJ2-7 | TRBV29-1 | . | . | 14 | TGCAGCGTTGAAGATACCAAGGGGACCTACGAGCAGTACTTC | CSVEDTKGTYEQYF
TRBJ2-2 | TRBV19 | . | . | 16 | TGTGCCAGTAGTATAGAAGGCGGGGCGAACACCGGGGAGCTGTTTTTT | CASSIEGGANTGELFF